The following is a TCR beta chain sequence with its context. The antigen it binds to is not known. Base qualities are missing; no much larger clone stands one base away. Trimming removed 4 bases from V and 3 bases from J; the gene matches leave 6 bases unexplained. CDR1 SGHRS and CDR2 YFSETQ are derived from the germline V gene. The CDR3 contains 15 residues, cysteine and phenylalanine counted. Only the CDR3 part of the read is kept: 45 bases, read in frame from the first base. Each collaborating institution followed its own protocols to collect whole blood in K2EDTA tubes. For TCRbeta analysis, collaborators shipped samples in one of three forms: frozen whole blood, isolated PBMCs, or DNA extracted from either of those sample types. The sample originates from a study of blood T cell repertoires in COVID-19 (dated by TCRdb to the early 2020s). Study-wide context: Samples covering the acute and convalescent phases of COVID-19 were provided by collaborators in the United States, Italy and Spain. The material from the prospective study consisted of cDNA or gDNA derived from T cells, B-cell-depleted T cells, or PBMCs. Subjects who had been exposed to COVID-19, were actively infected with it, or had recovered from it provided the deeply sampled blood TCRbeta repertoires that made up the dataset. The repertoires were made available in a free public database intended to serve as a resource for research on the immune response to SARS-CoV-2. Samples were obtained from the ongoing ImmuneRACE study (first 160 participants) and from 1,254 subjects provided by 6 global collaborators. Sample metadata almost always included a de-identified subject ID, COVID-19 status, age in years and sex. Where available, HLA class I and class II types were obtained from metadata supplied by the sample provider rather than from assay-based typing. The paper's findings and limits, for the study overall: The quantity of clinical and demographic metadata differed by source and by participant and was supplied without curation.

TCRbeta CDR3 regions were amplified from genomic DNA using the immunoSEQ Assay, a bias-controlled multiplex PCR. The paper's processing steps were these. Nucleated cell counts per sample were estimated from amplification of reference gene primers within the assay. To quantify the absolute abundance of each unique TCRbeta CDR3 rearrangement, sequence reads were collapsed and filtered. For each sample, productive Simpson clonality was calculated as the square root of Simpson's diversity index across productive rearrangements. TCRdb stores this immuneACCESS table with in-frame sequences only. Part of the clones is absent; in the studies checked, under half of the shortfall reflects unresolved V genes, and no reason is known for the rest. The V and J calls and clone size are taken from that table; D and trimming were inferred from the DNA. For this sample the table gives more than 100,000 clones, of which 80% were detected only once. Jointly, the top ten make up approximately 16% of the sample.

The TCR was taken from a man in his 60s with active or convalescent COVID-19. The sequence joins TRBV5-1 to TRBJ1-4, with 7 bases matching TRBD1. The material sequenced was peripheral blood. The bases are TGCGCCAGCAGCAGGAACAGGGGCGCTAATGAAAAACTGTTTTTT. Translated, this gives CASSRNRGANEKLFF.